This T cell receptor beta chain was identified during a study of CD8 T cells in Susac syndrome. Negative isolation was applied to CD8+ and CD4+ T cells, and FACS enrichment was applied to TEMRA cells. The RNA input was 0.5 to 1 ug, and it was reverse transcribed with random hexamers. TCRdb re-called the immunoSEQ multiplex PCR reads through MiXCR, storing one row per CDR3 protein. This table has 200,000 to 250,000 distinct CDR3 sequences, around 93% appearing once. Sample: CD4+ T cells from PBMCs. The TCR originated in a human donor with multiple sclerosis.

The CDR3 DNA is TGCGCCAGCAGCCCACATCGGGACAGCTACGAGCAGTACTTC. Protein sequence: CASSPHRDSYEQYF. The rearrangement uses TRBV5-1 and TRBJ2-7; TRBD1 matches 7 bases. Germline V lookup: CDR1 SGHRS, CDR2 YFSETQ. Unmatched junction bases numbered 7, after V lost 4 bases and J lost 3 bases. The CDR3 totals 14 residues. Variable domain in full (rest from reference TRBV5-1 and TRBJ2-7): KAGVTQTPRYLIKTRGQQVTLSCSPISGHRSVSWYQQTPGQGLQFLFEYFSETQRNKGNFPGRFSGRQFSNSRSEMNVSTLELGDSALYLCASSPHRDSYEQYFGPGTRLTVT.